This entry is about one T cell receptor beta chain. The sample holds other DNA sequences that translate to the same CDR3. V was pared by 7 bases and J by 1 base, with 10 bases between. This CDR3 spans 13 amino acids. The germline gives CDR1 SEHNR, CDR2 FQNEAQ (reference sequence). The sample originates from a study of blood T cell repertoires in COVID-19. Study at large: From T cells, B-cell-depleted T cells, or PBMCs came the material, which was cDNA or gDNA.

Authors' processing steps: Researchers report that nucleated cell counts were estimated from reference gene primer amplification. Profiled with immunoSEQ multiplex PCR; TCRdb holds only in-frame clones, not every one. D and trimming were read from the DNA, whereas the V and J calls and clone size are those reported in that table. The repertoire has about 58,000 clones, about 85% of them found once; the top ten carry roughly 16%. The clonotype was recovered from a human donor in a cohort sampled during active COVID-19. Sequenced sample: peripheral blood. The chain employs TRBV7-9 and TRBJ1-1, with D possibly TRBD1 on 5 matching bases. The CDR3 region has the DNA TGTGCCAGCACCTCGGGGGGGAACACTGAAGCTTTCTTT. Residues: CASTSGGNTEAFF.